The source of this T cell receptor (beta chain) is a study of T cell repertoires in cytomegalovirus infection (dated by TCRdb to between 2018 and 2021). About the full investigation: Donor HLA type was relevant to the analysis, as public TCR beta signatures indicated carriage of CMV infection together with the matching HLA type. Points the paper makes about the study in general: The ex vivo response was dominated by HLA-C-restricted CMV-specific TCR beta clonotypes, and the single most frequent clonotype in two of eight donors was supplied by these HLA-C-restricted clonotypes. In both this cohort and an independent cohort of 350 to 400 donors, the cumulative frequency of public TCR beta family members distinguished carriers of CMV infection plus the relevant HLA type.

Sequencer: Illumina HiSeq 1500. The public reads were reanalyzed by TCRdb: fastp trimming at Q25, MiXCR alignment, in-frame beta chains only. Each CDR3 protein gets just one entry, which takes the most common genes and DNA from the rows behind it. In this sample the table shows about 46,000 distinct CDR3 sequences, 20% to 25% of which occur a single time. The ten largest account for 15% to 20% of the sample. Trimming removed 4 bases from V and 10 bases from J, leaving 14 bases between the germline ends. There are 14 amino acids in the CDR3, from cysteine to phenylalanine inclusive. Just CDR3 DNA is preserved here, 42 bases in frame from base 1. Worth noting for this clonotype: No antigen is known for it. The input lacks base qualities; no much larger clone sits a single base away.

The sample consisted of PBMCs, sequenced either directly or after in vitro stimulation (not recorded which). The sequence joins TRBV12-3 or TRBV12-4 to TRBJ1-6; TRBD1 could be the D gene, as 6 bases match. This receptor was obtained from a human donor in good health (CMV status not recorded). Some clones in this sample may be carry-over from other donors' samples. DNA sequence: TGTGCCAGCAGTTGGGGGGGCCTCGGGTCACCCCTCCACTTT. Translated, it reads CASSWGGLGSPLHF.